What follows are 6 T cell receptor beta chains derived from one specimen sequenced in a study of T cell repertoires in cytomegalovirus infection. Their antigen targets remain unknown. TCRdb used MiXCR to reprocess the reads, holding one entry per CDR3 protein. The sample consists of 250,000 to 300,000 distinct CDR3 sequences, 22% of them appearing once. Source: cultured PBMCs, taken from culture after CMV antigen stimulation. The receptors were gathered from a human donor in good health (CMV status not recorded). Some clones in this sample may be carry-over from other donors' samples.

The chain links TRBV20-1 to TRBJ1-1, with 7 nucleotides matching TRBD1. Germline lookup yields CDR1 DFQATT and CDR2 SNEGSKA (reference sequence). After removal of 4 bases from V and 0 bases from J, the junction contained 5 bases not matched to a gene. The CDR3 is 14 amino acids. The CDR3 nucleotides are TGCAGTGCTATCAGGGGGTCTATGAACACTGAAGCTTTCTTT. As protein: CSAIRGSMNTEAFF.

This clonotype was counted a few times. This sequence joins TRBV7-9 and TRBJ2-1; TRBD2 matches 7 bases. From germline, CDR1 is SEHNR and CDR2 FQNEAQ (reference sequence). The V and J ends lost 0 bases and 6 bases, in that order; junction bases with no gene match: 8. There are 16 residues in the CDR3. The CDR3 here is CASSLAGGRGANEQFF. CDR3 bases: TGTGCCAGCAGCTTAGCGGGCGGGAGAGGAGCCAATGAGCAGTTCTTC.

The gene calls are TRBV7-6 and TRBJ2-3; 7 bases fit TRBD1. The CDR3 consists of 16 residues. Trimming took 5 bases from V and 10 from J; bases not matched to a gene: 18. CDR1 is SGHVS and CDR2 is FNYEAQ in the germline V gene. DNA for the CDR3: TGTGCCAGCAGCCGCAATTCCGGGACAGAAGTATCAGCGCAGTATTTT. Its protein product is CASSRNSGTEVSAQYF.

The chain links TRBV29-1 to TRBJ2-7; 7 bases map to TRBD1. V lost 0 bases and J lost 3; bases outside the gene matches: 8. This CDR3 has 15 residues. Germline V gene data show CDR1 as SQVTM and CDR2 as ANQGSEA. CDR3 nucleotide sequence: TGCAGCGTTGAAGAGGGGGACAGTAACTTCTACGAGCAGTACTTC. This encodes CSVEEGDSNFYEQYF.

This clonotype was seen ten or more times. V is TRBV7-2 and J is TRBJ2-3; 11 bases match TRBD2. Per the germline V gene, CDR1 is SGHTA and CDR2 is FQGNSA. There are 15 residues in the CDR3. V lost 0 bases, J lost 8 bases, and 4 bases stayed unmatched. The CDR3 loop reads CASSLAVAGGVTQYF. The CDR3, as DNA: TGTGCCAGCAGCTTAGCTGTAGCGGGGGGGGTTACGCAGTATTTT.

The V gene is TRBV20-1, the J gene TRBJ2-1, with 9 positions matching TRBD2. Germline V lookup: CDR1 DFQATT, CDR2 SNEGSKA (reference sequence). This CDR3 region has 17 residues. Losses at the gene ends were 4 bases for V and 11 bases for J; bases not matched to a gene: 21. The CDR3 region has the DNA TGCAGTGCTACCGAATCTGGCGGGAGGGCCCTTGTGGCTCAGCAGTTCTTC. This translates into CSATESGGRALVAQQFF.